This is a list of T cell receptor beta chains from one sample in a study of CD8 T cells in ankylosing spondylitis. Each CDR3 protein gets one entry after TCRdb re-called the 5' RACE reads with MiXCR. The repertoire holds 240,000 or so distinct CDR3 sequences, around 7.8% seen once, with under 7.5% in the top ten. The sample taken for sequencing was blood, either unsorted or a sorted T cell fraction (not recorded which). The receptors come from a male donor with ankylosing spondylitis or in good health (not recorded which). CDR3s include the opening cysteine and the closing phenylalanine or tryptophan.

J: TRBJ2-7
length: 12
V: TRBV29-1
CDR3: CSVTSGSSEQYF

J: TRBJ2-1
length: 16
V: TRBV5-6
CDR3: CASSWHSGSSYNEQFF

J: TRBJ2-3
length: 16
V: TRBV4-2
CDR3: CASSQGLFGGPDTQYF

J: TRBJ2-3
length: 14
V: TRBV6-2/TRBV6-3
CDR3: CASRRTGLTDAQYF

J: TRBJ2-2
length: 12
V: TRBV24-1
CDR3: CAASANTGELFF

J: TRBJ1-1
length: 15
V: TRBV7-2
CDR3: CASSLVPHMNTEAFF

J: TRBJ2-1
length: 16
V: TRBV20-1
CDR3: CSARDVTSGSIDEQFF

J: TRBJ2-1
length: 16
V: TRBV20-1
CDR3: CSARDQGGLSYNEQFF

J: TRBJ2-7
length: 12
V: TRBV18
CDR3: CASSPGPVEQYF

J: TRBJ2-2
length: 12
V: TRBV19
CDR3: CASTPNTGELFF

J: TRBJ2-2
length: 13
V: TRBV3-1
CDR3: CASSQSDTGELFF

J: TRBJ2-1
length: 15
V: TRBV7-2
CDR3: CASSSSGISYNEQFF

J: TRBJ2-7
length: 13
V: TRBV20-1
CDR3: CSATRQGAGEQYF

J: TRBJ1-2
length: 15
V: TRBV7-9
CDR3: CASSAGDPKLDGYTF

J: TRBJ2-7
length: 15
V: TRBV6-5
CDR3: CASSFTSGRPYEQYF

J: TRBJ1-5
length: 13
V: TRBV2
CDR3: CASSWRSNQPQHF

J: TRBJ2-4
length: 15
V: TRBV5-1
CDR3: CASSRGVTKKNIQYF

J: TRBJ2-2
length: 14
V: TRBV5-1
CDR3: CASREDLNTGELFF

J: TRBJ1-4
length: 13
V: TRBV7-8
CDR3: CASRFGPNEKLFF

J: TRBJ2-1
length: 14
V: TRBV7-7
CDR3: CASSGTGGKNEQFF

J: TRBJ1-3
length: 15
V: TRBV5-1
CDR3: CASSPMGAPVNTIYF

J: TRBJ1-4
length: 14
V: TRBV19
CDR3: CASSGDSVNEKLFF

J: TRBJ2-2
length: 15
V: TRBV5-5
CDR3: CASSLESPYIGELFF

J: TRBJ2-5
length: 13
V: TRBV7-9
CDR3: CASSLGQAETQYF

J: TRBJ2-1
length: 17
V: TRBV7-2
CDR3: CASSPGLAGGLRNEQFF

J: TRBJ2-2
length: 15
V: TRBV7-2
CDR3: CASSPHRANTGELFF

J: TRBJ2-3
length: 15
V: TRBV10-3
CDR3: CAISERTNSPDTQYF

J: TRBJ2-7
length: 17
V: TRBV21-1
CDR3: CASSSPRDRTTTYEQYF

J: TRBJ1-1
length: 14
V: TRBV10-3
CDR3: CAITTQGVDTEAFF

J: TRBJ2-5
length: 13
V: TRBV7-8
CDR3: CASSQTPIETQYF

J: TRBJ1-4
length: 16
V: TRBV5-1
CDR3: CASSLEGGSGWEKLFF

J: TRBJ2-2
length: 15
V: TRBV7-9
CDR3: CASSFPAAGTGELFF

J: TRBJ2-1
length: 15
V: TRBV30
CDR3: CAWSQAGLIYNEQFF

J: TRBJ2-4
length: 13
V: TRBV20-1
CDR3: CSAGLTGEEIQYF

J: TRBJ2-7
length: 12
V: TRBV6-2/TRBV6-3
CDR3: CASSLTFYEQYF

J: TRBJ2-6
length: 15
V: TRBV5-5
CDR3: CASSRGWSGANVLTF

J: TRBJ2-7
length: 15
V: TRBV30
CDR3: CAWSSHRDGTYEQYF

J: TRBJ1-1
length: 14
V: TRBV12-3/TRBV12-4
CDR3: CASSPRVGADEAFF

J: TRBJ2-3
length: 14
V: TRBV7-2
CDR3: CASSPAGLADTQYF

J: TRBJ2-1
length: 14
V: TRBV15
CDR3: CATSREDTYNEQFF

J: TRBJ2-3
length: 13
V: TRBV7-2
CDR3: CASSPTGIDTQYF

J: TRBJ2-2
length: 15
V: TRBV5-1
CDR3: CASSLERVNTGELFF

J: TRBJ2-3
length: 17
V: TRBV28
CDR3: CASSPAIAGGGADTQYF